The next 18 T cell receptor beta chains were all read from a single sample in a study of cytomegalovirus exposure and HLA in healthy donors (dated by TCRdb to about 2017). Libraries came from the immunoSEQ multiplex PCR assay. A mixture of 60 forward primers for TCR Vbeta segments and 13 reverse primers for TCR Jbeta segments was used in the multiplex PCR. What TCRdb holds here is the immuneACCESS table cut down to in-frame rearrangements. Part of the clones is not present; checked against another copy, under half of the missing clones reflect an unresolved V gene, and the others are unexplained. This sample has 150,000 to 200,000 clones in its table, and around four fifths of those were observed once. The top ten clones comprise under 1% of the sample. Sequenced input: PBMCs. The receptor source for this set is a girl aged 2-10 years in good health and CMV-seropositive.

This clone was counted only a few times. Other DNA sequences in this sample translate to the same CDR3. The rearrangement links TRBV5-1 to TRBJ1-1; D possibly corresponds to TRBD1 (5 bases). The CDR3 spans 13 residues. CDR1 is SGHRS, CDR2 YFSETQ, per germline. Trimming shortened V by 0 bases and J by 4 bases, and 7 bases separated the two germline ends. CDR3 residues: CASSLGGGTEAFF. The CDR3 nucleotides read TGCGCCAGCAGCTTGGGGGGGGGCACTGAAGCTTTCTTT.

The chain has TRBV5-1 and TRBJ2-1; D is uncertain. Germline V gene sequence: CDR1 SGHRS, CDR2 YFSETQ. Trimming shortened V by 7 bases and J by 7 bases, and 12 bases separated the two germline ends. The CDR3 sequence is 12 residues long. The CDR3 DNA reads TGCGCCAGCTCCAAGAACCGGAATGAGCAGTTCTTC. Translation gives CASSKNRNEQFF.

This chain connects TRBV14 to TRBJ2-4; tentatively, D is TRBD2 (5 bases). The germline V and J ends were trimmed by 1 base and 1 base, with 11 bases remaining between them. CDR3 length: 16 amino acids. Germline V CDR1 and CDR2: SGHDN, FVKESK. The CDR3 reads CASSQGARDAKNIQYF. The CDR3 DNA sequence: TGTGCCAGCAGCCAAGGGGCCCGGGATGCCAAAAACATTCAGTACTTC. The full variable domain, in which reference TRBV14 and TRBJ2-4 provide the parts outside the CDR3, is EAGVTQFPSHSVIEKGQTVTLRCDPISGHDNLYWYRRVMGKEIKFLLHFVKESKQDESGMPNNRFLAERTGGTYSTLKVQPAELEDSGVYFCASSQGARDAKNIQYFGAGTRLSVL.

This sequence joins TRBV27 and TRBJ1-2, with TRBD1 as a possible D gene (5 bases). V was pared by 5 bases and J by 7 bases, with 14 bases between. The CDR3 contains 13 residues. Per the germline V gene, CDR1 is MNHEY and CDR2 is SMNVEV (reference sequence). The DNA for the CDR3 is TGTGCCAGCAGTCCTCTCAGGGAATCTGGCTACACCTTC. Translating it yields CASSPLRESGYTF.

The CDR3, as DNA: TGCGCCAGCCTTGGTGACAGGGGCTTCACAGATACGCAGTATTTT. Amino acid sequence: CASLGDRGFTDTQYF. The V and J genes are TRBV23-1 and TRBJ2-3, with TRBD1 identical over 8 bases. TRBV23-1 is designated an ORF whose function remains uncertain. Trimming took 8 bases from V and 2 from J; bases not matched to a gene: 9. The CDR3 extends over 15 amino acids.

This clone appeared once. The chain carries TRBV9 and TRBJ1-2; 7 bases fit TRBD1. This CDR3 is built from 20 residues. Germline V gene lookup returns CDR1 SGDLS and CDR2 YYNGEE. V lost 4 bases to trimming and J lost 2 bases; unmatched junction nucleotides: 23. The CDR3 protein is CASSKSGRIAGGRSNYGYTF. The CDR3 nucleotides are TGTGCCAGCAGCAAATCGGGGCGAATTGCAGGGGGAAGGTCGAACTATGGCTACACCTTC.

This rearrangement joins TRBV5-4 to TRBJ2-7; D remains ambiguous. V was cut by 3 bases and J by 4 bases, with 5 bases left in between. From germline, CDR1 is SGHNT and CDR2 YYREEE (reference sequence). This CDR3 region has 11 residues. The CDR3 bases are TGTGCCAGCAGCTCCCAATACGAGCAGTACTTC. Protein: CASSSQYEQYF.

This chain connects TRBV28 to TRBJ1-2, with D hard to call. The CDR3 loop spans 14 amino acids. The germline gives CDR1 MDHEN, CDR2 SYDVKM. V was shortened by 8 bases and J by 0 bases, with 13 bases between the two germline ends. The CDR3 loop is CASRTPQANYGYTF. CDR3 coding DNA: TGTGCCAGCCGTACGCCACAAGCTAACTATGGCTACACCTTC.

The chain uses TRBV4-2 and TRBJ2-2; 8 bases agree with TRBD2. CDR1 is LGHNA, CDR2 YNFKEQ, per germline. This CDR3 has 18 amino acids. The J segment lost 4 bases and the V segment lost 3 bases, leaving 13 bases of the junction unmatched. CDR3 in DNA: TGTGCCAGCAGCCACCCAAGGATGGTAGCGGGGAGCACCGGGGAGCTGTTTTTT. Residues: CASSHPRMVAGSTGELFF.

V and J are TRBV11-2 and TRBJ1-2; 9 bases agree with TRBD1. V was clipped by 5 bases and J by 4 bases; unmatched bases: 8. Germline CDR1 is SGHAT and CDR2 is FQNNGV. This CDR3 comprises 15 residues. This chain's CDR3 is CASSRGGQGIYGYTF. For the CDR3, the DNA is TGTGCCAGCAGCAGGGGGGGACAGGGAATCTATGGCTACACCTTC.

This chain links TRBV25-1 with TRBJ2-7; tentatively, D is TRBD1 (6 bases). CDR3 length equals 13 residues. Germline V gives CDR1 MGHDK, CDR2 SYGVNS. Trimming removed 8 bases from V and 0 bases from J, with 11 bases in between. The CDR3 coding sequence is TGTGCCAGCCGGGACACGACCTCCTACGAGCAGTACTTC. It is translated as CASRDTTSYEQYF.

The rearrangement links TRBV9 to TRBJ1-1, with 10 bases that match TRBD1. This CDR3 contains 13 residues. CDR1 is SGDLS and CDR2 is YYNGEE in the germline V gene. V lost 4 bases and J lost 6; bases outside the gene matches: 3. CDR3 sequence: CASSTGQGAEAFF. Here the CDR3 DNA reads TGTGCCAGCAGCACTGGACAGGGGGCTGAAGCTTTCTTT.

V and J are TRBV7-6 and TRBJ2-3; D uncertain. The V gene's germline CDR1 is SGHVS and CDR2 FNYEAQ. V gave up 5 bases and J gave up 8 bases, with 17 bases separating them. The CDR3 totals 14 residues. CDR3 in amino acids: CASSHDQFRGTQYF. In DNA form, the CDR3 reads TGTGCCAGCAGCCATGACCAGTTTAGAGGTACGCAGTATTTT.

This chain connects TRBV19 to TRBJ1-5; 7 nucleotides align to TRBD1. CDR3 length: 18 residues. Germline V gene data show CDR1 as LNHDA and CDR2 as SQIVND (reference sequence). After removal of 0 bases from V and 5 bases from J, the junction contained 13 bases not matched to a gene. The CDR3 spells CASSIDSRQGSHDQPQHF. CDR3 DNA sequence: TGTGCCAGTAGTATAGATTCGAGACAGGGCAGCCACGATCAGCCCCAGCATTTT. The full variable domain, its missing parts supplied by reference TRBV19 and TRBJ1-5, is DGGITQSPKYLFRKEGQNVTLSCEQNLNHDAMYWYRQDPGQGLRLIYYSQIVNDFQKGDIAEGYSVSREKKESFPLTVTSAQKNPTAFYLCASSIDSRQGSHDQPQHFGDGTRLSIL.

This rearrangement joins TRBV28 to TRBJ2-5; D possibly corresponds to TRBD1 (6 bases). Germline loops: CDR1 MDHEN, CDR2 SYDVKM. The CDR3 sequence is 17 residues long. V was cut by 2 bases and J by 1 base, with 17 bases left in between. The DNA for the CDR3 is TGTGCCAGCAGTTTACTTAGGACAGCAGGTTTCCAAGAGACCCAGTACTTC. It codes for CASSLLRTAGFQETQYF.

This clone showed up just a few times. The chain uses TRBV6-1 and TRBJ1-5, with D possibly being TRBD1 (6 bases). Trimming shortened V by 6 bases and J by 4 bases, and 16 bases separated the two germline ends. The CDR3 loop spans 15 amino acids. In germline, CDR1 is MNHNS, CDR2 SASEGT. CDR3 coding DNA: TGTGCCAGCAGGGGGACACGTAATCCTAATCAGCCCCAGCATTTT. Its translation is CASRGTRNPNQPQHF.

V usage is TRBV30 and J usage is TRBJ1-1; perhaps TRBD1 as D (6 bases). Germline CDR1 GTSNPN, CDR2 SVGIG (reference sequence). CDR3 length: 13 residues. V was pared by 2 bases and J by 5 bases, with 12 bases between. The CDR3 DNA sequence: TGTGCCTGGAGTAACACAAGGGGGACTGAAGCTTTCTTT. Amino acids: CAWSNTRGTEAFF.

The rearrangement uses TRBV12-5 and TRBJ1-2, with D possibly being TRBD1 (5 bases). Trimming pared 8 bases from V and 3 bases from J, leaving 10 bases between. The germline gives CDR1 LGHNT, CDR2 FRNRAP. The CDR3 has 12 amino acids. The CDR3 DNA follows: TGTGCTAGTTGGGGGGAATACTATGGCTACACCTTC. It is translated as CASWGEYYGYTF.